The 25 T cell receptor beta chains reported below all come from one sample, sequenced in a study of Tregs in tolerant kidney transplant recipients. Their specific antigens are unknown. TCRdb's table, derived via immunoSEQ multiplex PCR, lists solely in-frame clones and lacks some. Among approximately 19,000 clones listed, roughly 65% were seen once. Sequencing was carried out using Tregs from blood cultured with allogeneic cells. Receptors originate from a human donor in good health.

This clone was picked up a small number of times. The CDR3 DNA reads as TGTGCCAGCTCACCGCAGGGTTGGGGCACTGAAGCTTTCTTT. Its translation is CASSPQGWGTEAFF. The V gene is TRBV18, the J gene TRBJ1-1, with D tentatively TRBD1 (5 bases). V was trimmed by 3 bases and J by 4 bases, leaving 12 bases between them. This CDR3 is built from 14 residues. Germline CDR1 and CDR2: KGHSH and LQKENI.

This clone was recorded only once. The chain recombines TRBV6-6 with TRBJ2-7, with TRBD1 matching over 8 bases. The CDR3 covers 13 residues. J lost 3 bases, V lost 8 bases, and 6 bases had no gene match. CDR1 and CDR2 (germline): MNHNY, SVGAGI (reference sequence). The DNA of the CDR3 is TGTGCCAGCCGGGGAGACAGGGGCTACGAGCAGTACTTC. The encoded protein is CASRGDRGYEQYF.

Here the CDR3 reads CASSVGGRVNTEAFF. CDR3 bases: TGTGCCAGCAGCGTAGGGGGACGGGTGAACACTGAAGCTTTCTTT. The rearrangement links TRBV9 to TRBJ1-1; the D gene is possibly TRBD1 (5 bases). Trimming shortened V by 0 bases and J by 0 bases, and 9 bases separated the two germline ends. The germline V gene encodes CDR1 SGDLS and CDR2 YYNGEE. The CDR3 is made up of 15 amino acids.

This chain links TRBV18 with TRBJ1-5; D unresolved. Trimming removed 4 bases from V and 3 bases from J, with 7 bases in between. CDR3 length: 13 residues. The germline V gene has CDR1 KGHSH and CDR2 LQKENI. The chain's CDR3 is CASSLGDNQPQHF. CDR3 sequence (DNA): TGTGCCAGCTCACTAGGAGACAATCAGCCCCAGCATTTT.

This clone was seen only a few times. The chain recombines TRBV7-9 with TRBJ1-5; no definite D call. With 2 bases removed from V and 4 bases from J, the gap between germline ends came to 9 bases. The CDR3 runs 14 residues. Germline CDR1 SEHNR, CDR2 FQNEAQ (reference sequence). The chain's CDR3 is CASSLRGRNQPQHF. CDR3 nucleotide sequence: TGTGCCAGCAGCTTACGTGGGAGAAATCAGCCCCAGCATTTT. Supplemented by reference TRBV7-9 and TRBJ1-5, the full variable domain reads DTGVSQNPRHKITKRGQNVTFRCDPISEHNRLYWYRQTLGQGPEFLTYFQNEAQLEKSRLLSDRFSAERPKGSFSTLEIQRTEQGDSAMYLCASSLRGRNQPQHFGDGTRLSIL.

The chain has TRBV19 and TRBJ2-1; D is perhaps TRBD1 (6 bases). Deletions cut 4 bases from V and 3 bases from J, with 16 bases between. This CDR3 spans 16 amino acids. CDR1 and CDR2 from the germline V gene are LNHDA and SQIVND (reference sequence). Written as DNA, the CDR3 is TGTGCCAGTAGTACACACAGGGTAGCCGGCTACAATGAGCAGTTCTTC. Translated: CASSTHRVAGYNEQFF. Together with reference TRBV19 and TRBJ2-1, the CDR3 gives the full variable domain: DGGITQSPKYLFRKEGQNVTLSCEQNLNHDAMYWYRQDPGQGLRLIYYSQIVNDFQKGDIAEGYSVSREKKESFPLTVTSAQKNPTAFYLCASSTHRVAGYNEQFFGPGTRLTVL.

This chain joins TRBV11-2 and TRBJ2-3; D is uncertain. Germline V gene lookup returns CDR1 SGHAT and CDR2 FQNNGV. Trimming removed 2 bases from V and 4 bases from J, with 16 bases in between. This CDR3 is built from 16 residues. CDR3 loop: CASSLFRRSVPDTQYF. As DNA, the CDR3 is TGTGCCAGCAGCTTATTCAGACGGTCTGTACCAGATACGCAGTATTTT.

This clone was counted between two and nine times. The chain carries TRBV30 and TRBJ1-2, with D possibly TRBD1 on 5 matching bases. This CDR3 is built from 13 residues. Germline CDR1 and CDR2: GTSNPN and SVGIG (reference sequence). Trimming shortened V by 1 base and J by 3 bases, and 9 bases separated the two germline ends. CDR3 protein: CAWSEGLYYGYTF. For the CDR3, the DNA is TGTGCCTGGAGTGAGGGGCTCTACTATGGCTACACCTTC. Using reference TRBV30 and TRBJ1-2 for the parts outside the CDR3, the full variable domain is SQTIHQWPATLVQPVGSPLSLECTVEGTSNPNLYWYRQAAGRGLQLLFYSVGIGQISSEVPQNLSASRPQDRQFILSSKKLLLSDSGFYLCAWSEGLYYGYTFGSGTRLTVV.

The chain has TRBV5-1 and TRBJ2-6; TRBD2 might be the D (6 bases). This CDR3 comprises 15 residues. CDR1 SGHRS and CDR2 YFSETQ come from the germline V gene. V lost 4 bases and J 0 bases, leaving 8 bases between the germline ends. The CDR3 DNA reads TGCGCCAGCAGCCTCGGGAGCTCTGGGGCCAACGTCCTGACTTTC. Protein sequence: CASSLGSSGANVLTF. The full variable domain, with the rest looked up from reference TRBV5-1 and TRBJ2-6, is KAGVTQTPRYLIKTRGQQVTLSCSPISGHRSVSWYQQTPGQGLQFLFEYFSETQRNKGNFPGRFSGRQFSNSRSEMNVSTLELGDSALYLCASSLGSSGANVLTFGAGSRLTVL.

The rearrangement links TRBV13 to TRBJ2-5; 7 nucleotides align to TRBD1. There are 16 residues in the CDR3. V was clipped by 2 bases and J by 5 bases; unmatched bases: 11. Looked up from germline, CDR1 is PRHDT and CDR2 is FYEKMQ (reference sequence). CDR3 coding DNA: TGTGCCAGCAGCTTAAGAGGGGGCGCGAACTTGGAGACCCAGTACTTC. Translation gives CASSLRGGANLETQYF.

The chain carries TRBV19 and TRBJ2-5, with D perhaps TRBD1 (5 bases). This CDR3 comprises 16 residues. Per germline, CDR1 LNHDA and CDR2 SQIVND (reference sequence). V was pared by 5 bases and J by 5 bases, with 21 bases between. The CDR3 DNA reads TGTGCCAGTAGTTCCGACCCAGGGTTTCCGTCGGAGACCCAGTACTTC. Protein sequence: CASSSDPGFPSETQYF.

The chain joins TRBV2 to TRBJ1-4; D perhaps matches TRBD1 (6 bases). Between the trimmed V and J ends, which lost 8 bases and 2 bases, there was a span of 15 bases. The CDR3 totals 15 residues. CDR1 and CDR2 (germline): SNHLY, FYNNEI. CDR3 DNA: TGTGCCAGCGGCCTTGGGCAGGGGACTAATGAAAAACTGTTTTTT. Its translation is CASGLGQGTNEKLFF.

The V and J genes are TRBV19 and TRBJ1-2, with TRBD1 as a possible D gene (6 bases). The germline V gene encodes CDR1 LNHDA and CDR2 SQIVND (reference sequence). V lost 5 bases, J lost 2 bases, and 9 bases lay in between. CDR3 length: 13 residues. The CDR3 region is CASSFRGNYGYTF. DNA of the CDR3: TGTGCCAGTAGTTTCAGGGGAAACTATGGCTACACCTTC.

The CDR3 region is CASSQEGTGMGSGNTIYF. The CDR3 DNA sequence: TGTGCCAGCAGCCAAGAAGGGACAGGGATGGGGTCTGGAAACACCATATATTTT. This chain uses TRBV4-2 with TRBJ1-3, with 9 bases identical to TRBD1. Trimming at V came to 0 bases and at J to 1 base, leaving 7 bases not matched to a gene. The CDR3 loop spans 18 amino acids. Germline loops: CDR1 LGHNA, CDR2 YNFKEQ.

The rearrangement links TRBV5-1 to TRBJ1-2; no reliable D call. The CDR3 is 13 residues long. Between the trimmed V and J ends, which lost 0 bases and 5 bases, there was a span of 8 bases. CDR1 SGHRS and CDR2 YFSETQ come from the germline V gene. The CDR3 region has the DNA TGCGCCAGCAGCTTGGATCGACATTATGGCTACACCTTC. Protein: CASSLDRHYGYTF.

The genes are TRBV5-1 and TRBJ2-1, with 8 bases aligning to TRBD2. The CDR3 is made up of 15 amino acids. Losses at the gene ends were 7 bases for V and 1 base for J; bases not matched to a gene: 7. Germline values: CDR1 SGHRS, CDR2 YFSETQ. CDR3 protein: CASSFPSGSYNEQFF. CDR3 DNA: TGCGCCAGCTCGTTTCCTAGCGGGTCCTACAATGAGCAGTTCTTC.

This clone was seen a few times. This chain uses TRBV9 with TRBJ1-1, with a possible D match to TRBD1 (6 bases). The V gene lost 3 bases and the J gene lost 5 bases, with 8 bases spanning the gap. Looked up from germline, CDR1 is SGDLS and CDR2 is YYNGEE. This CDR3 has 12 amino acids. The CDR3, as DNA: TGTGCCAGCAGCGGACAGGAGACTGAAGCTTTCTTT. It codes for CASSGQETEAFF.

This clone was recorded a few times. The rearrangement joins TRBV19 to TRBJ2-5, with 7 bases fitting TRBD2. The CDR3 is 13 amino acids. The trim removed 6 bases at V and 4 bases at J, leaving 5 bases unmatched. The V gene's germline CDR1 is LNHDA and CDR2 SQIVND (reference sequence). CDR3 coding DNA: TGTGCCAGTAGGGAGCGGGGTCGAGAGACCCAGTACTTC. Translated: CASRERGRETQYF. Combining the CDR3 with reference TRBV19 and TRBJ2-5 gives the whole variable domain DGGITQSPKYLFRKEGQNVTLSCEQNLNHDAMYWYRQDPGQGLRLIYYSQIVNDFQKGDIAEGYSVSREKKESFPLTVTSAQKNPTAFYLCASRERGRETQYFGPGTRLLVL.

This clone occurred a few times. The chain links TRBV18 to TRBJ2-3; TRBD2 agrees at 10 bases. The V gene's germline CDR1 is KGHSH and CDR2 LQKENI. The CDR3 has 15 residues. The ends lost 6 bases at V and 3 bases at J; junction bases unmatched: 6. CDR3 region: CASSALTSGTDTQYF. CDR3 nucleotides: TGTGCCAGCTCGGCCCTGACTAGCGGGACAGATACGCAGTATTTT.

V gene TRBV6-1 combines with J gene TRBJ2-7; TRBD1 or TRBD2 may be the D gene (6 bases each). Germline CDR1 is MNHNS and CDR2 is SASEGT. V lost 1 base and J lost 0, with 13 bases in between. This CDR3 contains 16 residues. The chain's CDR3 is CASSEVFGGPSYEQYF. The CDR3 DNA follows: TGTGCCAGCAGTGAAGTTTTTGGGGGGCCCTCCTACGAGCAGTACTTC.

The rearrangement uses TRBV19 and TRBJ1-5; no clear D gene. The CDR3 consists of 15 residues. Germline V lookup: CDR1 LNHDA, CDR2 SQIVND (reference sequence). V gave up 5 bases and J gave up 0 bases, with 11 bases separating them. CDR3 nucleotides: TGTGCCAGTAGTGCGCTCCGGGGTAGCAATCAGCCCCAGCATTTT. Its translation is CASSALRGSNQPQHF.

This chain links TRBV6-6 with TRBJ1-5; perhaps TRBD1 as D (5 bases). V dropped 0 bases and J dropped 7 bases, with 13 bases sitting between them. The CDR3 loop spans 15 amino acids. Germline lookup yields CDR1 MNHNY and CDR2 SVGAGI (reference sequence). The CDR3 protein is CASSYSQGLRQPQHF. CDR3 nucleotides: TGTGCCAGCAGTTACTCTCAGGGTTTAAGGCAGCCCCAGCATTTT.

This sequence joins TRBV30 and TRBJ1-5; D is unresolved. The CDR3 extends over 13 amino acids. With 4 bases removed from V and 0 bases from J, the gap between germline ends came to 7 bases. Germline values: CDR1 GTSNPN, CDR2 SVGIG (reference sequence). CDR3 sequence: CAWNGNSNQPQHF. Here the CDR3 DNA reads TGTGCCTGGAACGGAAATAGCAATCAGCCCCAGCATTTT.

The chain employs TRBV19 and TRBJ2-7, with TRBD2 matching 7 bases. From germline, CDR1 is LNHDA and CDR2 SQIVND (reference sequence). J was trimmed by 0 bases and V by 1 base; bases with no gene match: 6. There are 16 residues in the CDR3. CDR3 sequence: CASSIGPAGSSYEQYF. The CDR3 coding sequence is TGTGCCAGTAGTATAGGTCCAGCGGGAAGCTCCTACGAGCAGTACTTC. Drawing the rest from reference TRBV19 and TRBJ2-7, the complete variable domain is DGGITQSPKYLFRKEGQNVTLSCEQNLNHDAMYWYRQDPGQGLRLIYYSQIVNDFQKGDIAEGYSVSREKKESFPLTVTSAQKNPTAFYLCASSIGPAGSSYEQYFGPGTRLTVT.

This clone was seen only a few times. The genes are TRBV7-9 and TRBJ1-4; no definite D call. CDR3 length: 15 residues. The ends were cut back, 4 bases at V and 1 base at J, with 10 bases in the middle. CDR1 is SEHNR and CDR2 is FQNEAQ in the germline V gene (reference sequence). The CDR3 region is CASSSNRVTNEKLFF. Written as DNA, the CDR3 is TGTGCCAGCAGCTCGAACAGAGTAACTAATGAAAAACTGTTTTTT.